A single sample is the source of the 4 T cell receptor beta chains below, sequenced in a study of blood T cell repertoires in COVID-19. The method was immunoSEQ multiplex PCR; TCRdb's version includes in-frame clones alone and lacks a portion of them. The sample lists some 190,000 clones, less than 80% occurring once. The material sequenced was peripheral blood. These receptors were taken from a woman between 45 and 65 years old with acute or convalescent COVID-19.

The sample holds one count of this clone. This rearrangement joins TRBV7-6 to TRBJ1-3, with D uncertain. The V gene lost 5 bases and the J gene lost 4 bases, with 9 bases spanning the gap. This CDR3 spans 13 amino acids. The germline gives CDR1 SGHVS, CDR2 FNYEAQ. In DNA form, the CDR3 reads TGTGCCAGCAGCATTAGCGCGGGAAACACCATATATTTT. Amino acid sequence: CASSISAGNTIYF. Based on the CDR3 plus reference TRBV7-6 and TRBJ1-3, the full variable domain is GAGVSQSPRYKVTKRGQDVALRCDPISGHVSLYWYRQALGQGPEFLTYFNYEAQQDKSGLPNDRFSAERPEGSISTLTIQRTEQRDSAMYRCASSISAGNTIYFGEGSWLTVV.

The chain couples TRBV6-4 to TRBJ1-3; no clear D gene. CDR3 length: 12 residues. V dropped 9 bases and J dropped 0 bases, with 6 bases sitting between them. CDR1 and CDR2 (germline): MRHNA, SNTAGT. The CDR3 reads CARRDSGNTIYF. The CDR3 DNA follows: TGTGCCAGGAGGGACTCTGGAAACACCATATATTTT.

The CDR3 DNA reads as TGTGCCAGCAGCCCAGGTGGACAGGGGGCGCGAGGCTACACCTTC. As protein: CASSPGGQGARGYTF. The chain has TRBV9 and TRBJ1-2, with 11 positions matching TRBD1. This CDR3 contains 15 residues. The germline CDR1 and CDR2 sequences are SGDLS and YYNGEE. Germline trimming cut 4 bases from V and 8 bases from J; bases unmatched to any gene: 10. The full variable domain, completed using reference TRBV9 and TRBJ1-2, is DSGVTQTPKHLITATGQRVTLRCSPRSGDLSVYWYQQSLDQGLQFLIQYYNGEERAKGNILERFSAQQFPDLHSELNLSSLELGDSALYFCASSPGGQGARGYTFGSGTRLTVV.

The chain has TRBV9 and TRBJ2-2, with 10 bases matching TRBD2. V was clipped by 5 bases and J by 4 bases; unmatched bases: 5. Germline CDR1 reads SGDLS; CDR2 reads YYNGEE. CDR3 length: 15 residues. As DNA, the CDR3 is TGTGCCAGCAGTAAGCGGGAGGGTGCCACCGGGGAGCTGTTTTTT. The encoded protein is CASSKREGATGELFF. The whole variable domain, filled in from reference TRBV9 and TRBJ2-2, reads DSGVTQTPKHLITATGQRVTLRCSPRSGDLSVYWYQQSLDQGLQFLIQYYNGEERAKGNILERFSAQQFPDLHSELNLSSLELGDSALYFCASSKREGATGELFFGEGSRLTVL.